A single sample is the source of the 12 T cell receptor beta chains below, sequenced in a study of T cells after yellow fever vaccination. TCRdb used MiXCR to reprocess the 5' RACE reads, holding one entry per CDR3 protein. The sample holds some 260,000 distinct CDR3 sequences, about 5% seen once. The specimen was CD4+ T cells sorted from PBMCs, collected on the day of the yellow fever booster vaccination. The origin of the receptors is a young man who received the YFV17D yellow fever vaccine.

The chain recombines TRBV5-1 with TRBJ2-4, with D uncertain. CDR1 and CDR2 from the germline V gene are SGHRS and YFSETQ. This CDR3 comprises 13 residues. V shed 5 bases and J shed 8 bases, with 14 bases lying between them. The CDR3 loop reads CASSYSTDDIQYF. The CDR3 coding sequence is TGCGCCAGCAGTTATTCGACGGATGACATTCAGTACTTC.

This clonotype was counted many times. The chain carries TRBV5-1 and TRBJ2-7; possible D gene TRBD1, 6 bases. The germline gives CDR1 SGHRS, CDR2 YFSETQ. The V and J ends lost 5 bases and 6 bases respectively, with 18 bases between them. The CDR3 consists of 14 residues. Here the CDR3 reads CASSRTGSPREQYF. The CDR3 coding sequence is TGCGCCAGCAGTAGAACAGGGTCTCCACGCGAGCAGTACTTC. The complete variable domain, with remaining parts taken from reference TRBV5-1 and TRBJ2-7, reads KAGVTQTPRYLIKTRGQQVTLSCSPISGHRSVSWYQQTPGQGLQFLFEYFSETQRNKGNFPGRFSGRQFSNSRSEMNVSTLELGDSALYLCASSRTGSPREQYFGPGTRLTVT.

This clonotype has just a few counts. This sequence joins TRBV28 and TRBJ1-2; D unclear. The CDR3 totals 13 residues. The germline V gene has CDR1 MDHEN and CDR2 SYDVKM. V dropped 4 bases and J dropped 5 bases, with 11 bases sitting between them. The CDR3 coding sequence is TGTGCCAGCAGTTCGCCATCGCGATATGGCTACACCTTC. This gives the protein CASSSPSRYGYTF.

The rearrangement uses TRBV19 and TRBJ2-2; a possible D gene is TRBD2 (5 bases). The CDR3 runs 15 residues. V was cut by 1 base and J by 0 bases, with 6 bases left in between. Germline V gene sequence: CDR1 LNHDA, CDR2 SQIVND (reference sequence). The CDR3 DNA reads as TGTGCCAGTAGTATAGCGAGGGCGAACACCGGGGAGCTGTTTTTT. Its translation: CASSIARANTGELFF.

The chain has TRBV10-3 and TRBJ1-1, with D possibly TRBD1 on 5 matching bases. CDR3 length: 16 residues. In germline, CDR1 is ENHRY, CDR2 SYGVKD. V was cut by 2 bases and J by 2 bases, with 15 bases left in between. This CDR3 reads CAISEMIGTANTEAFF. In nucleotides, the CDR3 is TGTGCCATCAGTGAGATGATAGGGACGGCTAACACTGAAGCTTTCTTT.

This clonotype turned up a few times. The rearrangement joins TRBV18 to TRBJ2-5; TRBD1 agrees at 7 bases. After removal of 8 bases from V and 1 base from J, the junction contained 4 bases not matched to a gene. The CDR3 is 13 residues long. Germline V gives CDR1 KGHSH, CDR2 LQKENI. The CDR3 nucleotides are TGTGCCAGCAGATGGGACAGCCAAGAGACCCAGTACTTC. Protein: CASRWDSQETQYF.

In this sample, this clonotype turned up a few times. The chain is built from TRBV5-4 and TRBJ2-2; tentatively, D is TRBD1 (6 bases). CDR3 length: 15 amino acids. Looked up from germline, CDR1 is SGHNT and CDR2 is YYREEE (reference sequence). V lost 4 bases, J lost 7 bases, and 17 bases lay in between. For the CDR3, the DNA is TGTGCCAGCAGCCGACTAACAGGGTCGGACGGGGAGCTGTTTTTT. This gives the protein CASSRLTGSDGELFF.

The chain combines TRBV9 with TRBJ1-6; D possibly corresponds to TRBD1 (6 bases). CDR1 is SGDLS, CDR2 YYNGEE, per germline. V gave up 3 bases and J gave up 12 bases, with 16 bases separating them. CDR3 length: 14 residues. CDR3 in amino acids: CASSATGIVKPLHF. CDR3 coding DNA: TGTGCCAGCAGCGCCACAGGGATAGTGAAACCCCTCCACTTT. Full variable domain (remainder filled in from reference TRBV9 and TRBJ1-6): DSGVTQTPKHLITATGQRVTLRCSPRSGDLSVYWYQQSLDQGLQFLIQYYNGEERAKGNILERFSAQQFPDLHSELNLSSLELGDSALYFCASSATGIVKPLHFGNGTRLTVT.

The chain has TRBV2 and TRBJ2-7, with TRBD1 matching 7 bases. Losses at the gene ends were 6 bases for V and 6 bases for J; bases not matched to a gene: 11. The germline gives CDR1 SNHLY, CDR2 FYNNEI. The CDR3 contains 14 residues. The CDR3 reads CASRVGTARSEQYF. The CDR3, as DNA: TGTGCCAGCAGGGTCGGGACAGCGAGGAGCGAGCAGTACTTC. Full variable domain (remainder filled in from reference TRBV2 and TRBJ2-7): EPEVTQTPSHQVTQMGQEVILRCVPISNHLYFYWYRQILGQKVEFLVSFYNNEISEKSEIFDDQFSVERPDGSNFTLKIRSTKLEDSAMYFCASRVGTARSEQYFGPGTRLTVT.

This clonotype has more than one count but fewer than ten. The V and J genes are TRBV10-3 and TRBJ1-2; 7 nucleotides agree with TRBD1. The ends lost 6 bases at V and 2 bases at J; junction bases unmatched: 12. Germline V gene sequence: CDR1 ENHRY, CDR2 SYGVKD. This CDR3 is built from 16 residues. The CDR3 DNA is TGTGCCATCAGCGCCTATATCAGGGGGGGAAACTATGGCTACACCTTC. Its protein is CAISAYIRGGNYGYTF.

This clonotype was seen ten or more times. The chain is built from TRBV2 and TRBJ2-5, with TRBD2 identical over 8 bases. The CDR3 runs 14 residues. After removal of 4 bases from V and 7 bases from J, the junction contained 8 bases not matched to a gene. The germline gives CDR1 SNHLY, CDR2 FYNNEI. CDR3 nucleotide sequence: TGTGCCAGCAGTGGGGCAGCAGCGGGGGTGACCCAGTACTTC. The encoded protein is CASSGAAAGVTQYF.

This clonotype was seen repeatedly, ten times or more. CDR3 bases: TGTGCCAGCAGCTTTACCGGGACTACTTACAATGAGCAGTTCTTC. Translation gives CASSFTGTTYNEQFF. The J gene is TRBJ2-1, the V gene TRBV7-2; 7 nucleotides match TRBD2. The CDR3 contains 15 residues. With V trimmed by 3 bases and J by 4 bases, 6 bases remained unmatched. CDR1 and CDR2 from the germline V gene are SGHTA and FQGNSA. Full variable domain (rest looked up from reference TRBV7-2 and TRBJ2-1): GAGVSQSPSNKVTEKGKDVELRCDPISGHTALYWYRQSLGQGLEFLIYFQGNSAPDKSGLPSDRFSAERTGGSVSTLTIQRTQQEDSAVYLCASSFTGTTYNEQFFGPGTRLTVL.